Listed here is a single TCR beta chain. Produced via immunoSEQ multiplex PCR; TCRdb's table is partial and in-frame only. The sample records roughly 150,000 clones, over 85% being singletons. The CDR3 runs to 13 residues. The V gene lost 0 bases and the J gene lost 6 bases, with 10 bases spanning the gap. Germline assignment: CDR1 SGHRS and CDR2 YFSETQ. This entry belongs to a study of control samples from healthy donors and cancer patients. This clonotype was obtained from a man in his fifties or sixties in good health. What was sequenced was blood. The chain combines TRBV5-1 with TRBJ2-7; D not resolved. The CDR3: CASSLEGGSEQYF. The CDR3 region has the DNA TGCGCCAGCAGCTTGGAGGGCGGTTCCGAGCAGTACTTC. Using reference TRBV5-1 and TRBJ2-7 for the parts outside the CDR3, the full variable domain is KAGVTQTPRYLIKTRGQQVTLSCSPISGHRSVSWYQQTPGQGLQFLFEYFSETQRNKGNFPGRFSGRQFSNSRSEMNVSTLELGDSALYLCASSLEGGSEQYFGPGTRLTVT.